The sequence of this TCR beta chain was determined in a study of OX40 agonist ivuxolimab in advanced cancers. For the wider study: Ivuxolimab, which targeted the costimulatory receptor OX40 (CD134), was an agonistic, fully human IgG2 monoclonal antibody. Intravenous ivuxolimab was administered to patients every 2 weeks at six dose levels: 0.01, 0.1, 0.3, 1.5, 3 and 10 mg/kg. The dose-escalation cohort was almost 85% male with a mean age of about 65 years, ranging from 23 to 79. Patients were allowed to have had prior anti-PD-1, anti-PD-L1 or anti-CTLA-4 therapy, and 30% to 40% of the dose-escalation patients had been treated with checkpoint inhibitors. Three dose-escalation patients achieved partial responses, one with hepatocellular carcinoma and two with cutaneous melanoma. The purpose of peripheral TCRbeta sequencing was to test whether ivuxolimab changed TCR sequence diversity and led to clonal T-cell expansion. The monotherapy dose-escalation portion (N of about 50 patients) of the phase I ivuxolimab trial is reported in the paper. Of the approximately 50 dose-escalation patients, hepatocellular carcinoma was present in some 19, melanoma in approximately 15, renal cell carcinoma in 9 and head and neck cancer in 9.

Genomic DNA was extracted from sorted cells for sequencing of the TCRbeta CDR3 region. TCRbeta CDR3 regions were sequenced using the immunoSEQ Assay. In TCRdb, the immuneACCESS table is reduced to in-frame sequences with V and J assigned. These tables do not hold every clone; where another copy was compared, an unresolved V gene accounts for under half, and the others remain unexplained. The sample includes 40,000 or so clones, with roughly 80% observed a single time. Around 20% of the sample is in the top ten clones. General conclusions and limits of the study: On average, CD8+ T cells showed more expanded clones than CD4+ T cells after ivuxolimab. In the 0.1-3.0 mg/kg groups, partial responders were among the patients with the lowest normalized peripheral clonal expansion, particularly in CD8+ T cells. Clonal expansion of both CD4+ and CD8+ blood T cells was observed from baseline to week 6 at doses 0.1 to 3.0 mg/kg. Low levels of normalized T-cell clonal expansion were also seen in some patients who did not respond. The antigen specificity of the clonally expanded peripheral T cells was not determined.

The V end gives up 4 bases and the J end 5 bases, leaving 4 bases in the junction not matched to a gene. CDR1 and CDR2 (LNHDA, SQIVND) derive from the germline V gene (reference sequence). Including the terminal cysteine and phenylalanine, the CDR3 comprises 14 residues. Kept here is only the CDR3 DNA, which spans 42 bases and is read in frame from base 1. The trial excluded patients who had a history of autoimmune disease or who were on systemic immunosuppression. Peripheral blood for TCR sequencing was collected from all dose cohorts at baseline, on cycle 4 day 1, and on cycle 7 day 1. The samples were drawn from a first-in-human, open-label, multicenter phase I dose-escalation trial of ivuxolimab. The trial enrolled adults with locally advanced or metastatic head and neck squamous cell, hepatocellular, melanoma or renal cell carcinoma. CD4+ and CD8+ T cells were sorted separately from peripheral blood before TCR sequencing.

For this clone: Its antigen has not been determined. No qualities accompany the bases; no much larger clone lies one base away.

This receptor was taken from an adult with an advanced solid tumor such as melanoma, head and neck, liver or kidney cancer. This specimen was CD4+ or CD8+ T cells sorted from blood, taken in a trial of the OX40 agonist ivuxolimab. The receptor chain draws on TRBV19 and TRBJ1-4; 7 middle bases align to TRBD1. CDR3 protein: CASSRSQGNEKLFF. The bases are TGTGCCAGTAGTAGATCACAGGGGAATGAAAAACTGTTTTTT.